This T cell receptor beta chain is drawn from a study of regulatory T cells in long-lasting Graves disease. Time point of the sample: newly diagnosed GD, antithyroid drugs for less than 3 months. PBMCs provided the RNA from which the TCR library was made. This clonotype was observed at least ten times. Construction of the TCR beta libraries employed iRepertoire HTBI primers in conjunction with Arm-PCR of CDR3 regions. In TCRdb, the multiplex PCR reads were re-called with MiXCR into one record per CDR3 protein. The table includes 410,000 or so distinct CDR3 sequences, 15% detected once. V gave up 4 bases and J gave up 3 bases, with 12 bases separating them. The CDR3 length is 14 residues. CDR1 is PRHDT and CDR2 is FYEKMQ in the germline V gene (reference sequence). These data also formed part of another study, on T cells in Graves' hyperthyroidism and ophthalmopathy.

The clonotype was recovered from a young woman with Graves disease. The sequenced sample was peripheral blood mononuclear cells (PBMCs), obtained at new diagnosis, from a patient treated with antithyroid drugs. J is TRBJ2-5 and V is TRBV13; D gene unclear. The CDR3 protein is CASSSEGSKETQYF. The DNA for the CDR3 is TGTGCCAGCAGCTCCGAAGGGTCAAAAGAGACCCAGTACTTC. Drawing the rest from reference TRBV13 and TRBJ2-5, the complete variable domain is AAGVIQSPRHLIKEKRETATLKCYPIPRHDTVYWYQQGPGQDPQFLISFYEKMQSDKGSIPDRFSAQQFSDYHSELNMSSLELGDSALYFCASSSEGSKETQYFGPGTRLLVL.